This paragraph reports one TCR beta chain. Its antigen is undetermined. The data stem from a study of T-cell memory formation after mild COVID-19. TCRdb reprocessed the 5' RACE reads with MiXCR, giving one entry per CDR3 protein. The profile shows 380,000 or so distinct CDR3 sequences, over 13% of them singletons. Findings of the study overall: Some responding clones appeared in pre-infection memory, suggesting cross-reactive memory joined.

V lost 4 bases to trimming and J lost 0 bases, with 9 bases between them. The CDR3 is 14 amino acids. The germline V gene encodes CDR1 SGHAT and CDR2 FQNNGV. Sequences were obtained from PBMCs or a T cell subset sorted from them (not recorded which). The chain is built from TRBV11-2 and TRBJ1-2; D gene unclear. The receptor's source is a young man who had mild COVID-19 (a few samples of this study predate the infection). Cell type and time point are not known. The CDR3 DNA reads as TGTGCCAGCAGCTCCACCATAGCTAACTATGGCTACACCTTC. Protein: CASSSTIANYGYTF.